This TCR beta chain was documented in a study of T cell changes during pregnancy in multiple sclerosis. V lost 5 bases, J lost 1 base, and 4 bases stayed unmatched. CDR3 size: 16 residues. Germline values: CDR1 SEHNR, CDR2 FQNEAQ (reference sequence). Sequencing was performed with immunoSEQ multiplex PCR; in TCRdb, only in-frame clones are kept and a portion is missing. The sample consists of tens of thousands of clones, approximately 94% of them appearing once. The V and J genes are TRBV7-9 and TRBJ2-2; 10 bases fit TRBD2. This material consisted of peripheral blood, taken in the third trimester of pregnancy. The sequence was obtained from a female donor with multiple sclerosis, enrolled in a pregnancy study. The CDR3, as DNA: TGTGCCAGCAGCCCCCGGACTAGCGGGAACACCGGGGAGCTGTTTTTT. Translating it yields CASSPRTSGNTGELFF. Filled out from reference TRBV7-9 and TRBJ2-2, the complete variable domain reads DTGVSQNPRHKITKRGQNVTFRCDPISEHNRLYWYRQTLGQGPEFLTYFQNEAQLEKSRLLSDRFSAERPKGSFSTLEIQRTEQGDSAMYLCASSPRTSGNTGELFFGEGSRLTVL.